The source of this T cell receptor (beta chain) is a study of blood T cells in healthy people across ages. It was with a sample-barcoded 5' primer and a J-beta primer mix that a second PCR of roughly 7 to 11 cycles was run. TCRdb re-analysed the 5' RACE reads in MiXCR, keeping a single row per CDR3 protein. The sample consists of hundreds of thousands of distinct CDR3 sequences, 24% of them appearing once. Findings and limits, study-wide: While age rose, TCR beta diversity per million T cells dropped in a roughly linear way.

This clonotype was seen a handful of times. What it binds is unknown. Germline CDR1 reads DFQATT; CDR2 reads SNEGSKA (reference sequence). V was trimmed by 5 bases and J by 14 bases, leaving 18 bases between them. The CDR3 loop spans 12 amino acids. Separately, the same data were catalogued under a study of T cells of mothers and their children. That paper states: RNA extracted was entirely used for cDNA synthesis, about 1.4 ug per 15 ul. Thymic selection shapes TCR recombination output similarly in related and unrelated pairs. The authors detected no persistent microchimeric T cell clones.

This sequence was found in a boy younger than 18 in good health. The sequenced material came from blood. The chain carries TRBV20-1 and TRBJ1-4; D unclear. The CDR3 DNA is TGCAGTGCTTCCGGGCCGTCCTACGACCTGTTTTTT. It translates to CSASGPSYDLFF.